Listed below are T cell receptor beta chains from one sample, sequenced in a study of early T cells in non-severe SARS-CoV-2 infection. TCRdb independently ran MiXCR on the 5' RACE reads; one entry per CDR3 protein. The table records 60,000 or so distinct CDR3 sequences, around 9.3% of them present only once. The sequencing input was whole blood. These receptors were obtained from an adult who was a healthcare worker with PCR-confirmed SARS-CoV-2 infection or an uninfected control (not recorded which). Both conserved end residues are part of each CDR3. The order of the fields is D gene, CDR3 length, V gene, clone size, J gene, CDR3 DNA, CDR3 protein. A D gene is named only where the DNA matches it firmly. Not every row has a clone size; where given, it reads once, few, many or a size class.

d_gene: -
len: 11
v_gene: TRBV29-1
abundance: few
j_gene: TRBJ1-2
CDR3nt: TGCAGCGTTGACCCCTCGAGCGGCTACACCTTC
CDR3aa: CSVDPSSGYTF

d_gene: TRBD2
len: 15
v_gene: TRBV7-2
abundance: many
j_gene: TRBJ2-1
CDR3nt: TGTGCCAGCAGCTCCGTACTAGCGGGAGACAATGAGCAGTTCTTC
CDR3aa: CASSSVLAGDNEQFF

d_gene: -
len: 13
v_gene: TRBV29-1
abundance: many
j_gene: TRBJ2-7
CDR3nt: TGCAGCGTTGTGCGGAGGCCGTCCTACGAGCAGTACTTC
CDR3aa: CSVVRRPSYEQYF

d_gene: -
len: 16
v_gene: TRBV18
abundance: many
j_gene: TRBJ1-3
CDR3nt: TGTGCCAGCTCACCTTTGGAGGGATTCTCTGGAAACACCATATATTTT
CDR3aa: CASSPLEGFSGNTIYF

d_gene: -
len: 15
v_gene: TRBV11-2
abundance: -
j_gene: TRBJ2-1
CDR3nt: TGTGCCAGCAGCCCCCAGTGGGGGGCCTACAATGAGCAGTTCTTC
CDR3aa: CASSPQWGAYNEQFF

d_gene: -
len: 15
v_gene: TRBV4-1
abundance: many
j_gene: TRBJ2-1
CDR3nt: TGCGCCAGCAGCCACACTCCTGGGAACTACAATGAGCAGTTCTTC
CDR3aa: CASSHTPGNYNEQFF

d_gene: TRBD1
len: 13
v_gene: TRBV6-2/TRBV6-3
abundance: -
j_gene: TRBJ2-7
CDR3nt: TGTGCCAGCAGGAGGGGACAGTTGTACGAGCAGTACTTC
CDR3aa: CASRRGQLYEQYF

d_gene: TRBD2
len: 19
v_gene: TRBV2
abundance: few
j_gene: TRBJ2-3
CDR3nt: TGTGCCAGCAGTGGCCCCGGGACTAGCGGGGGGTTTAGCACAGATACGCAGTATTTT
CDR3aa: CASSGPGTSGGFSTDTQYF

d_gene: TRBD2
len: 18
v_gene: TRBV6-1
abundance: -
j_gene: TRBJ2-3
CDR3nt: TGTGCCAGCAGTGTGACTAGGGGCTATAGCGGGGGGGCAGATACGCAGTATTTT
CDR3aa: CASSVTRGYSGGADTQYF

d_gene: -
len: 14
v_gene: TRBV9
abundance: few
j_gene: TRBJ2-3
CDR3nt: TGTGCCAGCAGCGTAAAGGTCAAGGGGAATACGCAGTATTTT
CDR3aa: CASSVKVKGNTQYF

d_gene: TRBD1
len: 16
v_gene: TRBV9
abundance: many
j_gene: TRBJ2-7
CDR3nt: TGTGCCAGCAGCGAGGGCTATGGACAGGGTCTTTACGAGCAGTACTTC
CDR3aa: CASSEGYGQGLYEQYF

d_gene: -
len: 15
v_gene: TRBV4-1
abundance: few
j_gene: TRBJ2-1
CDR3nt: TGCGCCAGCAGCCAAGATGTAGCAGGGGGGAGATCGCAGTTCTTC
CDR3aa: CASSQDVAGGRSQFF

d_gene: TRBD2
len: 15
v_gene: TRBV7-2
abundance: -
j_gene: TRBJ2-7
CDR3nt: TGTGCCAGCAGCCACCCGCCGGGGGGAGGCGACGAGCAGTACTTC
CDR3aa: CASSHPPGGGDEQYF

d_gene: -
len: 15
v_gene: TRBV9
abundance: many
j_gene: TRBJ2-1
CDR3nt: TGTGCCAGCAGCGTAGAGGGACAGGCGGGGAGGGTGCAGTTCTTC
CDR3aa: CASSVEGQAGRVQFF

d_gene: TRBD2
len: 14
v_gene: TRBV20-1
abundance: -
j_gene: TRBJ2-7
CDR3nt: TGCAGTGCTAGGGCAGCGGGAGGGCCCTACGAGCAGTACTTC
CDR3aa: CSARAAGGPYEQYF

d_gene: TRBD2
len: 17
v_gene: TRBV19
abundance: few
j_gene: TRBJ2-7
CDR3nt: TGTGCCAGTAGTATTCGTCTAGCGGGAGTCGGCCCTGACGAGCAGTACTTC
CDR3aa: CASSIRLAGVGPDEQYF

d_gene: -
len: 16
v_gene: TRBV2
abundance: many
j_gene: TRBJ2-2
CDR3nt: TGTGCCAGCAGTGAAGCGGGGGCGAGGAACACCGGGGAGCTGTTTTTT
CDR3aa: CASSEAGARNTGELFF

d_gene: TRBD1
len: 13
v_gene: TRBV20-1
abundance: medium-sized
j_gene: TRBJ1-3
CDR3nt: TGCAGTGCAAGGGGGCTTGACGGAAACACCATATATTTT
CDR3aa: CSARGLDGNTIYF

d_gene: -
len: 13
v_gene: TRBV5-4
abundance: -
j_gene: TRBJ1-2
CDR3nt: TGTGCCAGCAGCTTCGGAACAACCTATGGCTACACCTTC
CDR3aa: CASSFGTTYGYTF

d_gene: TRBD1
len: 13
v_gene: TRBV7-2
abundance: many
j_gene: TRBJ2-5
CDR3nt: TGTGCCAGCATCCGAGGGGGCGGAGAGACCCAGTACTTC
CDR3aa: CASIRGGGETQYF

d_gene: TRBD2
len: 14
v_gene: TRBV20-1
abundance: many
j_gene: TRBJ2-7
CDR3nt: TGCAGTGCTAGAGAGGGGACTAGCCACTACGAGCAGTACTTC
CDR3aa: CSAREGTSHYEQYF

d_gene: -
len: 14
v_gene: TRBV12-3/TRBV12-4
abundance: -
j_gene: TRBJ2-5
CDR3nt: TGTGCCAGCAGTTTAGGGCAGGGATGGGAGACCCAGTACTTC
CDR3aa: CASSLGQGWETQYF

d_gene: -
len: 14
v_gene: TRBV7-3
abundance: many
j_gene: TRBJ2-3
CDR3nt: TGTGCCAGCAGCCCTACTGCGACATCAGATACGCAGTATTTT
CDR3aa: CASSPTATSDTQYF

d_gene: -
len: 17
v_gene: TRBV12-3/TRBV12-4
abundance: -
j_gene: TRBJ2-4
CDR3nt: TGTGCCAGCAGTACAACCCTCCCCGGGGGGCACCGAAACATTCAGTACTTC
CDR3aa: CASSTTLPGGHRNIQYF

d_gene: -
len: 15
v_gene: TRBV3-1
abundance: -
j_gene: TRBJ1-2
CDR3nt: TGTGCCAGCAGCCAAGGATCGGGCGCCACTTATGGCTACACCTTC
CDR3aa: CASSQGSGATYGYTF

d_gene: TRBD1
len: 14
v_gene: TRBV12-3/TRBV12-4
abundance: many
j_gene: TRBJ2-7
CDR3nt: TGTGCCAGCAGTGCCGGGACAGGGGGGTACGAGCAGTACTTC
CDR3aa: CASSAGTGGYEQYF

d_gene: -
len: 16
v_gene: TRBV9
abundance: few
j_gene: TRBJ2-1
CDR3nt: TGTGCCAGCAGCGTAGATCTGAGCCCCTCCTACAATGAGCAGTTCTTC
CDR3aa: CASSVDLSPSYNEQFF

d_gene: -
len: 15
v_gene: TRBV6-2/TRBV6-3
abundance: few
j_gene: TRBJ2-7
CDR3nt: TGTGCCAGCAGCGGCCAGCAAGATGCCGACTACGAGCAGTACTTC
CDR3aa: CASSGQQDADYEQYF